These T cell receptor beta chains were read from a single sample in a study of cytomegalovirus exposure and HLA in healthy donors. The protocol was immunoSEQ multiplex PCR, while the TCRdb copy is restricted to in-frame clones and leaves out a portion. The table has about 200,000 clones, roughly three quarters seen once. Sample: PBMCs. These receptors came from a man aged 50 to 59 in good health and CMV-seronegative. The CDR3 runs from the conserved cysteine through the conserved F or W. Each record gives: J gene, clone size, D gene, V gene, CDR3 protein, CDR3 DNA. D genes are given only for firm matches. Clone size is shown for a subset of rows, as once, few, many or a class of expanded clone.

J: TRBJ2-7; size: -; D: -; V: TRBV11-2; CDR3: CASSLRGGHSYEQYF; DNA: TGTGCCAGCAGCTTAAGGGGGGGCCATAGCTACGAGCAGTACTTC
J: TRBJ2-3; size: -; D: -; V: TRBV30; CDR3: CAWSRGLTDTQYF; DNA: TGTGCCTGGAGTAGGGGGTTGACAGATACGCAGTATTTT
J: TRBJ1-2; size: few; D: TRBD1; V: TRBV4-1; CDR3: CASSQETTGVGYGYTF; DNA: TGCGCCAGCAGCCAAGAGACGACAGGGGTGGGCTATGGCTACACCTTC
J: TRBJ2-1; size: -; D: -; V: TRBV5-1; CDR3: CASSLMGGAYNEQFF; DNA: TGCGCCAGCAGCTTGATGGGCGGGGCCTACAATGAGCAGTTCTTC
J: TRBJ1-4; size: -; D: -; V: TRBV15; CDR3: CATRVPSRVATNEKLFF; DNA: TGTGCCACCAGGGTTCCTTCGCGGGTGGCGACTAATGAAAAACTGTTTTTT
J: TRBJ2-5; size: -; D: TRBD1; V: TRBV18; CDR3: CASSARTGVQETQYF; DNA: TGTGCCAGCTCAGCCAGGACAGGAGTACAAGAGACCCAGTACTTC
J: TRBJ2-7; size: few; D: TRBD2; V: TRBV4-1; CDR3: CASSQDATSGRFEQYF; DNA: TGCGCCAGCAGCCAAGACGCCACTAGCGGGAGGTTCGAGCAGTACTTC
J: TRBJ2-5; size: -; D: -; V: TRBV2; CDR3: CASSDPGGAGGGGETQYF; DNA: TGTGCCAGCAGTGACCCAGGGGGCGCGGGAGGGGGAGGAGAGACCCAGTACTTC
J: TRBJ1-5; size: -; D: -; V: TRBV6-5; CDR3: CASSYGGLGNQPQHF; DNA: TGTGCCAGCAGTTATGGGGGACTTGGCAATCAGCCCCAGCATTTT
J: TRBJ2-1; size: -; D: -; V: TRBV7-2; CDR3: CASRRPGRGRNEQFF; DNA: TGTGCCAGCAGAAGACCGGGCCGAGGGAGAAATGAGCAGTTCTTC